A selection of T cell receptor beta chains follows, all from one sample in a study of beta chain features in type 1 diabetes. Generated by immunoSEQ multiplex PCR, the TCRdb table keeps only in-frame clones and is missing some. This table has roughly 150,000 clones, approximately 9.1% appearing once. The sequencing sample was made of central memory CD4+ T cells from blood. Receptor source: a woman between 18 and 29 years old in good health. Each CDR3 is given with its conserved first and last residue. Fields, in order: CDR3 length, D gene, J gene, V gene, clone size, CDR3 DNA, CDR3 protein. The D gene is left open where the match is weak. The size entry is marked missing in some rows and otherwise reads once, few, many or a size class.

length: 15
D: -
J: TRBJ2-3
V: TRBV27
size: -
DNA: TGTGCCAGCAGTTTACAGCGGGCTAGCACAGATACGCAGTATTTT
CDR3: CASSLQRASTDTQYF

length: 12
D: -
J: TRBJ2-7
V: TRBV6-6
size: -
DNA: TGTGCCACTGGGCCCCCCCGAGACGAGCAGTACTTC
CDR3: CATGPPRDEQYF

length: 16
D: -
J: TRBJ2-3
V: TRBV5-1
size: -
DNA: TGCGCCAGCAGCTCGGCGGGATTGTCTGAGCGTGATACGCAGTATTTT
CDR3: CASSSAGLSERDTQYF

length: 12
D: -
J: TRBJ1-1
V: TRBV10-2
size: -
DNA: TGCGCCAGCGCTCACATGAACACTGAAGCTTTCTTT
CDR3: CASAHMNTEAFF

length: 13
D: -
J: TRBJ2-5
V: TRBV7-2
size: many
DNA: TGTGCCAGCAGCTTAGCGGGAGGAGAGACCCAGTACTTC
CDR3: CASSLAGGETQYF

length: 14
D: -
J: TRBJ1-4
V: TRBV5-6
size: many
DNA: TGTGCCAGCAGCTTGCTCCCGGGGGTTGAAAAACTGTTTTTT
CDR3: CASSLLPGVEKLFF

length: 12
D: -
J: TRBJ1-5
V: TRBV29-1
size: many
DNA: TGCAGCGTTCGTGGGGAGAATCAGCCCCAGCATTTT
CDR3: CSVRGENQPQHF

length: 14
D: -
J: TRBJ1-1
V: TRBV11-3
size: -
DNA: TGTGCCAGCAGGCCGGGGGGGAAGGACACTGAAGCTTTCTTT
CDR3: CASRPGGKDTEAFF

length: 15
D: TRBD2
J: TRBJ2-7
V: TRBV6-6
size: few
DNA: TGTGCCAGCAGCCGGACTAGCGGGCTTGCCTACGAGCAGTACTTC
CDR3: CASSRTSGLAYEQYF

length: 14
D: TRBD1
J: TRBJ1-3
V: TRBV30
size: -
DNA: TGTGCCTGGACCGGGACAGCCTCTGGAAACACCATATATTTT
CDR3: CAWTGTASGNTIYF

length: 17
D: -
J: TRBJ2-6
V: TRBV5-6
size: few
DNA: TGTGCCAGCAGCTTGGGCCCCGAGGTGGCCGGGGCCAACGTCCTGACTTTC
CDR3: CASSLGPEVAGANVLTF

length: 17
D: TRBD2
J: TRBJ2-7
V: TRBV15
size: many
DNA: TGTGCCACCAGCAGGGTCCGAGCGGGGGATTTCTCCTACGAGCAGTACTTC
CDR3: CATSRVRAGDFSYEQYF

length: 15
D: TRBD1
J: TRBJ1-1
V: TRBV30
size: -
DNA: TGTGCCTGGAGTAGGACAGGGCGGGGGTACACTGAAGCTTTCTTT
CDR3: CAWSRTGRGYTEAFF

length: 16
D: TRBD1
J: TRBJ1-2
V: TRBV7-9
size: -
DNA: TGTGCCAGCGCTTATCGAACCGGACAGGGGCATTATGGCTACACCTTC
CDR3: CASAYRTGQGHYGYTF

length: 15
D: TRBD1
J: TRBJ1-3
V: TRBV6-1
size: few
DNA: TGTGCCAGCCATGGACAGGTAGCCTCTGGAAACACCATATATTTT
CDR3: CASHGQVASGNTIYF

length: 14
D: TRBD1
J: TRBJ1-1
V: TRBV30
size: -
DNA: TGTGCCTGGACCCTTACAGGGGGCTTCACTGAAGCTTTCTTT
CDR3: CAWTLTGGFTEAFF

length: 15
D: TRBD1
J: TRBJ1-1
V: TRBV7-9
size: -
DNA: TGTGCCAGCAGCTCGGGGGCCGACAGGGACACTGAAGCTTTCTTT
CDR3: CASSSGADRDTEAFF

length: 12
D: -
J: TRBJ2-1
V: TRBV7-2
size: few
DNA: TGTGCCAGCAGCGTCTCGGGGGATGAGCAGTTCTTC
CDR3: CASSVSGDEQFF

length: 16
D: TRBD1
J: TRBJ1-1
V: TRBV7-9
size: -
DNA: TGTGCCAGCAGCTTAGGGACAGGGGGCCGAAACACTGAAGCTTTCTTT
CDR3: CASSLGTGGRNTEAFF

length: 13
D: -
J: TRBJ1-6
V: TRBV30
size: -
DNA: TGTGCCTGGGAGCCGGTCGAAAATTCACCCCTCCACTTT
CDR3: CAWEPVENSPLHF

length: 14
D: TRBD2
J: TRBJ2-3
V: TRBV30
size: few
DNA: TGTGCCTGGAGGAAGGGACTAGCCTCAGATACGCAGTATTTT
CDR3: CAWRKGLASDTQYF

length: 13
D: -
J: TRBJ2-3
V: TRBV29-1
size: few
DNA: TGCAGCGTTGGTTCCCAGGGCAAGGATACGCAGTATTTT
CDR3: CSVGSQGKDTQYF

length: 14
D: -
J: TRBJ2-7
V: TRBV7-9
size: few
DNA: TGTGCCAGCAGCCTCACCGGGTCGACGGGCGAGCAGTACTTC
CDR3: CASSLTGSTGEQYF

length: 13
D: TRBD1
J: TRBJ2-7
V: TRBV7-2
size: -
DNA: TGTGCCAGCAGCTTAGGACAGGGGTTCGAGCAGTACTTC
CDR3: CASSLGQGFEQYF

length: 12
D: TRBD1
J: TRBJ1-2
V: TRBV6-5
size: -
DNA: TGTGCCACCAGGACAGGGGATATTGGCTACACCTTC
CDR3: CATRTGDIGYTF

length: 14
D: TRBD1
J: TRBJ1-2
V: TRBV19
size: few
DNA: TGTGCCAGTAGTATATCAGGGGGCGACGATGGCTACACCTTC
CDR3: CASSISGGDDGYTF

length: 13
D: -
J: TRBJ2-3
V: TRBV7-2
size: -
DNA: TGTGCCAGCAGCTTTCGGGGGACGAATACGCAGTATTTT
CDR3: CASSFRGTNTQYF

length: 10
D: -
J: TRBJ1-2
V: TRBV6-5
size: -
DNA: TGTGCCAGCCGAGGGAAGGGCTACACCTTC
CDR3: CASRGKGYTF

length: 12
D: TRBD1
J: TRBJ1-1
V: TRBV2
size: -
DNA: TGTGCCAGCAGTGGGCCGGGACAGCGGGCTTTCTTT
CDR3: CASSGPGQRAFF

length: 15
D: -
J: TRBJ2-3
V: TRBV5-1
size: -
DNA: TGCGCCAGCAGCTTGACTATCCCCCTCGAAGATACGCAGTATTTT
CDR3: CASSLTIPLEDTQYF

length: 15
D: -
J: TRBJ2-1
V: TRBV5-6
size: -
DNA: TGTGCCAGCAGCTGGGATACCAGGGAGGCGGGTGAGCAGTTCTTC
CDR3: CASSWDTREAGEQFF

length: 12
D: TRBD1
J: TRBJ1-1
V: TRBV6-5
size: -
DNA: TGTGCCAGCCGGGACAGGAGCTTAGAAGCTTTCTTT
CDR3: CASRDRSLEAFF

length: 16
D: TRBD2
J: TRBJ2-1
V: TRBV6-5
size: -
DNA: TGTGCCAGCAGTTACTTAGCGGGAGTCCTCCGGCATGAGCAGTTCTTC
CDR3: CASSYLAGVLRHEQFF

length: 14
D: TRBD1
J: TRBJ2-7
V: TRBV7-9
size: -
DNA: TGTGCCAGCAGCCCCCGGACAGGGAACGACGAGCAGTACTTC
CDR3: CASSPRTGNDEQYF

length: 12
D: -
J: TRBJ2-2
V: TRBV7-8
size: few
DNA: TGTGCCAGCAGCTTTCAAACCGGGGAGCTGTTTTTT
CDR3: CASSFQTGELFF

length: 15
D: TRBD2
J: TRBJ2-7
V: TRBV9
size: -
DNA: TGTGCCAGCAGCGTAGGAGGGACTAGCCTGAACGAGCAGTACTTC
CDR3: CASSVGGTSLNEQYF

length: 14
D: -
J: TRBJ1-5
V: TRBV5-6
size: -
DNA: TGTGCCAGCAGTGCTGGACTGAGCAATCAGCCCCAGCATTTT
CDR3: CASSAGLSNQPQHF

length: 14
D: TRBD2
J: TRBJ2-1
V: TRBV29-1
size: many
DNA: TGCAGCGTTTGGACTAGCGGGACCGCCAATGAGCAGTTCTTC
CDR3: CSVWTSGTANEQFF

length: 16
D: TRBD2
J: TRBJ2-2
V: TRBV9
size: -
DNA: TGTGCCAGCAGCGCCCCCGGGACTAGCTACACCGGGGAGCTGTTTTTT
CDR3: CASSAPGTSYTGELFF

length: 13
D: -
J: TRBJ1-1
V: TRBV30
size: -
DNA: TGTGCCTGGAGTGGTTTCGGGGACACTGAAGCTTTCTTT
CDR3: CAWSGFGDTEAFF

length: 15
D: TRBD1
J: TRBJ1-5
V: TRBV18
size: few
DNA: TGTGCCAGCTCAGCAGGACAGGGTGGCAATCAGCCCCAGCATTTT
CDR3: CASSAGQGGNQPQHF

length: 14
D: -
J: TRBJ2-2
V: TRBV9
size: few
DNA: TGTGCCAGCAGCGTATTGAGCGACACCGGGGAGCTGTTTTTT
CDR3: CASSVLSDTGELFF

length: 12
D: -
J: TRBJ1-2
V: TRBV15
size: few
DNA: TGTGCCACCAGCGGGTCCTCGCGGGGCTACACCTTC
CDR3: CATSGSSRGYTF

length: 14
D: TRBD1
J: TRBJ2-2
V: TRBV5-1
size: few
DNA: TGCGCCAGCAGCTGGACAGGGCACACCGGGGAGCTGTTTTTT
CDR3: CASSWTGHTGELFF

length: 12
D: TRBD1
J: TRBJ2-3
V: TRBV5-4
size: -
DNA: TGTGCCAGCGAACTGGACAGGGGTCCGCAGTATTTT
CDR3: CASELDRGPQYF

length: 14
D: -
J: TRBJ1-1
V: TRBV30
size: few
DNA: TGTGCCTGGAGTGAGGGGACGGGGGGAACTGAAGCTTTCTTT
CDR3: CAWSEGTGGTEAFF